This T cell receptor (beta chain) was captured in a study of regulatory T cells in long-lasting Graves disease. Assembly of TCR beta libraries relied on iRepertoire HTBI primers together with Arm-PCR of CDR3 regions. A single record per CDR3 protein comes from TCRdb applying MiXCR to the multiplex PCR reads. The sample includes approximately 480,000 distinct CDR3 sequences, 15% to 20% of them seen just once. Overall study findings and caveats: Less diverse TCR repertoires were seen in persistent Graves' patients than in newly diagnosed ones. There were preferences for TRBV28, TRBJ1-2 and TRBJ2-5 in persistent disease.

This sample's time point: newly diagnosed GD, antithyroid drugs for less than 3 months. The authors made the TCR library using RNA they extracted from PBMCs. The CDR3 is 13 residues long. Germline V gene lookup returns CDR1 KGHSH and CDR2 LQKENI. With V trimmed by 8 bases and J by 4 bases, 5 bases remained unmatched. This clonotype showed up many times. Its target is unknown. In addition, the sample was reused for a study of T cells in Graves' hyperthyroidism and ophthalmopathy. That paper states: Absence of ophthalmopathy progression within 18 months defined stable Graves' hyperthyroidism. HTBI primers were employed in a first-round RT-PCR of the TCR CDR3.

The gene calls are TRBV18 and TRBJ2-5; 9 bases map to TRBD1. The sample here was peripheral blood mononuclear cells (PBMCs), taken at new diagnosis, from a patient treated with antithyroid drugs. This TCR was sampled from a man in his forties with Graves disease. CDR3 in amino acids: CASSPGQGETQYF. The CDR3 DNA reads as TGTGCCAGCAGCCCGGGACAGGGAGAGACCCAGTACTTC.